Presented here are 10 T cell receptor beta chains from one specimen sequenced in a study of cytomegalovirus exposure and HLA in healthy donors. A multiplex PCR was run with 60 Vbeta primers and 13 Jbeta primers. Profiled with immunoSEQ multiplex PCR; TCRdb holds only in-frame clones, not every one. Of 100,000 or so clones in the sample, around four fifths were seen once. The source material was PBMCs. All receptors derive from a young man in good health and CMV-seronegative.

The chain recombines TRBV5-1 with TRBJ2-3; TRBD1 might be the D (6 bases). The V end lost 4 bases, the J end lost 2 bases, and 11 bases lay between the germline ends. Looked up from germline, CDR1 is SGHRS and CDR2 is YFSETQ. The CDR3 runs 14 residues. CDR3 residues: CASSPQGPTDTQYF. CDR3 DNA: TGCGCCAGCAGCCCCCAGGGGCCCACAGATACGCAGTATTTT.

This clone showed up just a few times. This chain connects TRBV7-9 to TRBJ2-3, with D tentatively TRBD1 (5 bases). Trimming removed 2 bases at V and 5 bases at J, with 11 bases between. The germline V gene encodes CDR1 SEHNR and CDR2 FQNEAQ (reference sequence). There are 14 residues in the CDR3. Written as DNA, the CDR3 is TGTGCCAGCAGCTTACCAGGGAAGCGAGATACGCAGTATTTT. Translating gives CASSLPGKRDTQYF.

The chain is built from TRBV9 and TRBJ1-2; the match to TRBD1 covers 7 bases. The J segment lost 5 bases and the V segment lost 4 bases, leaving 11 bases of the junction unmatched. Germline CDR1 reads SGDLS; CDR2 reads YYNGEE. This CDR3 is 15 amino acids long. The CDR3 loop reads CASSLGGGQSYGYTF. CDR3 coding DNA: TGTGCCAGCAGCCTTGGAGGGGGACAGTCTTATGGCTACACCTTC.

This chain uses TRBV13 with TRBJ1-1; D uncertain. The CDR3 is made up of 16 amino acids. The ends were cut back, 8 bases at V and 11 bases at J, with 30 bases in the middle. The V gene's germline CDR1 is PRHDT and CDR2 FYEKMQ (reference sequence). CDR3 region: CASGIKEGAFVWEAFF. DNA of the CDR3: TGTGCCAGCGGGATAAAGGAGGGAGCCTTTGTGTGGGAGGCTTTCTTT.

In nucleotides, the CDR3 is TGTGCCAGCAGTCAACAGGGGGCATCCTACGAGCAGTACTTC. It yields the protein CASSQQGASYEQYF. The chain combines TRBV6-5 with TRBJ2-7, with 9 positions matching TRBD1. Germline V gene sequence: CDR1 MNHEY, CDR2 SVGAGI. This CDR3 comprises 14 residues. The junction had 3 bases not matched to a gene; V was cut back by 5 bases and J by 1 base.

V gene TRBV6-1 combines with J gene TRBJ2-3, with TRBD2 matching 15 bases. The CDR3 totals 18 residues. The junction had 8 bases not matched to a gene; V was cut back by 4 bases and J by 3 bases. The germline CDR1 and CDR2 sequences are MNHNS and SASEGT. The CDR3 sequence is CASSGGLAGGPWTDTQYF. The DNA for the CDR3 is TGTGCCAGCAGTGGTGGACTAGCGGGGGGGCCGTGGACAGATACGCAGTATTTT.

V is TRBV5-5 and J is TRBJ1-5; D gene unclear. From germline, CDR1 is SGHKS and CDR2 YYEKEE (reference sequence). V lost 2 bases and J 0 bases, leaving 9 bases between the germline ends. The CDR3 has 15 residues. This CDR3 reads CASSLLPNSNQPQHF. DNA for the CDR3: TGTGCCAGCAGCTTACTACCAAATAGCAATCAGCCCCAGCATTTT.

This chain links TRBV29-1 with TRBJ1-1, with D possibly matching TRBD1 (6 bases). V was shortened by 4 bases and J by 0 bases, with 12 bases between the two germline ends. This CDR3 is built from 14 residues. Germline CDR1 reads SQVTM; CDR2 reads ANQGSEA. The CDR3 DNA reads as TGCAGCGTTGGCCTTGGACAGCTGAACACTGAAGCTTTCTTT. This sequence encodes CSVGLGQLNTEAFF. Based on the CDR3 plus reference TRBV29-1 and TRBJ1-1, the full variable domain is SAVISQKPSRDICQRGTSLTIQCQVDSQVTMMFWYRQQPGQSLTLIATANQGSEATYESGFVIDKFPISRPNLTFSTLTVSNMSPEDSSIYLCSVGLGQLNTEAFFGQGTRLTVV.

The genes are TRBV10-1 and TRBJ1-2, with D perhaps matching TRBD1 (6 bases). Trimming stripped 6 bases from V and 7 bases from J, with 21 bases between. CDR1 WNHNN and CDR2 SYGVQD come from the germline V gene (reference sequence). The CDR3 is made up of 15 amino acids. CDR3 DNA: TGCGCCAGCAGCGACAATATTGGGGGCGCAGGTGGCTACACCTTC. Its translation is CASSDNIGGAGGYTF.

This clone was found a few times. The chain carries TRBV30 and TRBJ1-6; TRBD1 might be the D (5 bases). Germline V gene data show CDR1 as GTSNPN and CDR2 as SVGIG (reference sequence). This CDR3 spans 15 amino acids. V lost 4 bases and J lost 0, with 10 bases in between. CDR3 sequence (DNA): TGTGCCTGGAAAATCGACAGCTCCTATAATTCACCCCTCCACTTT. This gives the protein CAWKIDSSYNSPLHF.